This TCR beta chain was retrieved from a study of STAT5B mutations in CD4+ large granular lymphocyte leukemia. Germline CDR1 SGHTA, CDR2 FQGNSA. Trimming removed 0 bases at V and 0 bases at J, with 9 bases between. The CDR3 loop spans 16 amino acids. Sequencing was performed with immunoSEQ multiplex PCR; in TCRdb, only in-frame clones are kept and a portion is missing. The top ten clones hold approximately 2.7% of a sample with tens of thousands of clones, approximately 69% of them seen once. The TCR comes from a human donor in good health. Sequencing input: CD4+ T cells from blood buffy coats. The chain combines TRBV7-2 with TRBJ2-1; D unclear. CDR3 protein: CASSLAELSSYNEQFF. The CDR3, as DNA: TGTGCCAGCAGCTTAGCTGAGCTGAGCTCCTACAATGAGCAGTTCTTC.